These T cell receptor beta chains were read from a single sample in a study of T-cell memory formation after mild COVID-19. TCRdb reprocessed the 5' RACE reads with MiXCR, giving one entry per CDR3 protein. Among about 180,000 distinct CDR3 sequences listed, roughly 17% were seen once. The specimen sequenced was PBMCs or a T cell subset sorted from them (not recorded which). The receptors here all came from an adult woman who had mild COVID-19 (a few samples of this study predate the infection). Cell type and time point are not known. Both conserved end residues are part of each CDR3. Each record gives: V gene, D gene, J gene, clone size, CDR3 DNA, CDR3 protein. A D gene is named only where the DNA matches it firmly. Only part of the rows carry a size: once, few, many, or a class if the clone is expanded.

>TRBV11-2|NA|TRBJ2-2|NA
TGTGCCAGCAGCTCAATATCGGGAAACACCGGGGAGCTGTTTTTT
CASSSISGNTGELFF
>TRBV4-2|NA|TRBJ2-3|NA
TGTGCCAGCAGCCAAGGGGCCCGGGGGACAGATACGCAGTATTTT
CASSQGARGTDTQYF
>TRBV4-3|NA|TRBJ2-2|few
TGCGCCAGCAGCCAAGGGAGGGCCCGGGAGCTGTTTTTT
CASSQGRARELFF
>TRBV7-2|TRBD1|TRBJ2-6|NA
TGTGCCAGCAGCTTAGTTGGGACAGGGCGGAGCTCTGGGGCCAACGTCCTGACTTTC
CASSLVGTGRSSGANVLTF
>TRBV3-1|NA|TRBJ1-2|NA
TGTGCCAGCAGCCAAGATGGGAGGGCGCAAGGCTACACCTTC
CASSQDGRAQGYTF
>TRBV5-1|NA|TRBJ2-2|NA
TGCGCCAGCAGTCATGGCCGGACGGACACCGGGGAGCTGTTTTTT
CASSHGRTDTGELFF
>TRBV6-5|NA|TRBJ2-7|NA
TGTGCCAGCAGTGACCGGGACGGCTACTACGAGCAGTACTTC
CASSDRDGYYEQYF
>TRBV7-3|NA|TRBJ1-1|NA
TGTGCCAGCAGCTTGCAGGGAATAAGGAACACTGAAGCTTTCTTT
CASSLQGIRNTEAFF
>TRBV7-9|NA|TRBJ2-1|few
TGTGCCACCGACGCGGGCCGCTACAATGAGCAGTTCTTC
CATDAGRYNEQFF
>TRBV27|TRBD1|TRBJ2-2|NA
TGTGCCAGCAGTTGGACAGGGATCGCCGGGGAGCTGTTTTTT
CASSWTGIAGELFF
>TRBV5-1|TRBD1|TRBJ1-2|NA
TGCGCCAGCCAAGGAGACAGGGCCGCTGGCTACACCTTC
CASQGDRAAGYTF
>TRBV6-5|NA|TRBJ2-2|NA
TGTGCCAGCACCCTGAGAGGGAGTGGCACCGGGGAGCTGTTTTTT
CASTLRGSGTGELFF
>TRBV11-1|TRBD1|TRBJ2-1|NA
TGTGCCAGCAGTAGGGACAGGGGCGGCAATGAGCAGTTCTTC
CASSRDRGGNEQFF
>TRBV2|TRBD1|TRBJ1-4|NA
TGTGCCAGCAGGCCTGACAGGGGAGGCGAAAAACTGTTTTTT
CASRPDRGGEKLFF
>TRBV11-3|NA|TRBJ1-1|few
TGTGCCAGCAGCTTAGTTCGGTCCGCTTTCTTT
CASSLVRSAFF
>TRBV5-5|NA|TRBJ2-5|NA
TGTGCCAGCAGCTTGGCCTGGATATCCCAAGAGACCCAGTACTTC
CASSLAWISQETQYF